This T cell receptor (beta chain) appears in the sequencing data of a study of shared clonotypes between healthy human individuals. Study as a whole: Each donor had three CD4 naive, three CD4 memory, two CD8 naive and one CD8 memory plate.

The sample holds many counts of this clone. Its specificity is not known. Trimming stripped 4 bases from V and 1 base from J, with 10 bases between. Germline loops: CDR1 SEHNR, CDR2 FQNEAQ (reference sequence). The CDR3 length is 14 residues. Naive CD4+ cells were CD45RA-selected; the remaining cells were memory. Replicate PCRs from sorted subsets contained about 200 ng DNA, which is some 30,000 T cell genomes. Here immunoSEQ multiplex PCR was the method, and the copy in TCRdb shows in-frame clones only, minus some. The sample carries some 1 million clones, about three quarters recorded once. Points from the study as a whole: Some clonotypes were shared by all four sorted-subset donors, while others were not shared. The non-shared ones had lower generation probabilities than the shared ones.

The J gene is TRBJ2-5, the V gene TRBV7-9; possibly TRBD1 for D (5 bases). The receptor was isolated from a man between 18 and 35 years old in good health. The sequencing sample was made of memory CD4+ T cells sorted from blood. Subset given: CD45RA-negative fraction. DNA of the CDR3: TGTGCCAGCAGCTCCGGACATACCCAAGAGACCCAGTACTTC. Protein sequence: CASSSGHTQETQYF.